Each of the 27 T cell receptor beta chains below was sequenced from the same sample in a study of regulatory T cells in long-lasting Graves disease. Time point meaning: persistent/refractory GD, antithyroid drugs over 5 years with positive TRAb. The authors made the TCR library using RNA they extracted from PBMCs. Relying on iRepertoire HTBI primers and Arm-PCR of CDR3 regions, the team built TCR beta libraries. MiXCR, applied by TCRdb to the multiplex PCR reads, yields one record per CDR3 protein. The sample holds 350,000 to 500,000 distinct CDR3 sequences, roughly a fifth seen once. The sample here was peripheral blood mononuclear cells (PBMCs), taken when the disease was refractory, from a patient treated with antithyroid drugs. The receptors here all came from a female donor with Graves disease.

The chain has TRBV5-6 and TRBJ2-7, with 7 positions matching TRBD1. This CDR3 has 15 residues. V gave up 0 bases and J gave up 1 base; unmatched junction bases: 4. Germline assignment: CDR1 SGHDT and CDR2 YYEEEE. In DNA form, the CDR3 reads TGTGCCAGCAGCTTGGACAGGGGCCTTTCCTACGAGCAGTACTTC. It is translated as CASSLDRGLSYEQYF.

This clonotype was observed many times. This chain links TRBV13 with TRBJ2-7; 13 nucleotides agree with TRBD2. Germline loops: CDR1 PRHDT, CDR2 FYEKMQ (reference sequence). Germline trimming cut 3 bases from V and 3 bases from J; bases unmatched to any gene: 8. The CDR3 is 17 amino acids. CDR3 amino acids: CASSFGLAGVDGYEQYF. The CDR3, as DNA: TGTGCCAGCAGCTTCGGACTAGCGGGAGTAGATGGCTACGAGCAGTACTTC.

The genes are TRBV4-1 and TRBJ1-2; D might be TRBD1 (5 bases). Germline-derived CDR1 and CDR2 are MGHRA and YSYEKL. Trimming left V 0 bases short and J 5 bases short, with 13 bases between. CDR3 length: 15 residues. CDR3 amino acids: CASSQDFREGYGYTF. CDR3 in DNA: TGCGCCAGCAGCCAAGACTTCAGGGAGGGGTATGGCTACACCTTC.

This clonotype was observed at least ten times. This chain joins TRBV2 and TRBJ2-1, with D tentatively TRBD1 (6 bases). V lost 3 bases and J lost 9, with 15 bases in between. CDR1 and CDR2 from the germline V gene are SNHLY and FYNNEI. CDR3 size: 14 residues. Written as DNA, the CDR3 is TGTGCCAGCAGTGAGGGACAACTAGTCTTTGAGCAGTTCTTC. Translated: CASSEGQLVFEQFF.

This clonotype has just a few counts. Here the CDR3 reads CSAKRSAQETQYF. The CDR3 DNA reads as TGCAGTGCTAAGCGGTCAGCACAAGAGACCCAGTACTTC. This chain joins TRBV20-1 and TRBJ2-5; D might be TRBD2 (5 bases). Trimming pared 4 bases from V and 2 bases from J, leaving 11 bases between. The CDR3 loop spans 13 amino acids. The germline V gene encodes CDR1 DFQATT and CDR2 SNEGSKA (reference sequence).

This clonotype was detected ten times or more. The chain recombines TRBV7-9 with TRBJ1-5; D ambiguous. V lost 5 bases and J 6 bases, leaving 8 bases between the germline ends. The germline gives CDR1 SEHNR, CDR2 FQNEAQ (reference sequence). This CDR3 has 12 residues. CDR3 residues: CASSDGSQPQHF. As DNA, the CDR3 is TGTGCCAGCAGCGATGGTAGTCAGCCCCAGCATTTT.

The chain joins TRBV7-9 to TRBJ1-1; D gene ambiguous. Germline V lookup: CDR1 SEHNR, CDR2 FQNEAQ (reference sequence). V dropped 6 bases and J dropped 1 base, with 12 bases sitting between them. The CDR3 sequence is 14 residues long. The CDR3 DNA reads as TGTGCCAGCAGATTTCGGGCCGAGAACACTGAAGCTTTCTTT. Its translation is CASRFRAENTEAFF.

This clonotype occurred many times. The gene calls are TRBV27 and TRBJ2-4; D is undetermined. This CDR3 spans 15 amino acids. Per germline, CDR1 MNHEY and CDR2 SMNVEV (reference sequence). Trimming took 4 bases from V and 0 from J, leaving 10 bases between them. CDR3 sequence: CASSSLELAKNIQYF. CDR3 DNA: TGTGCCAGCAGTTCCCTAGAACTAGCCAAAAACATTCAGTACTTC.

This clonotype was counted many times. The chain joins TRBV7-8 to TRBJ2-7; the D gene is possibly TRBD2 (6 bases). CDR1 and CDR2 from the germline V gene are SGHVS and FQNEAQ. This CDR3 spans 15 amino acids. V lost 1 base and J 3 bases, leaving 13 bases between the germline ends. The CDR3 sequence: CASSLGGGSHYEQYF. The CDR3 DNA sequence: TGTGCCAGCAGCTTAGGGGGAGGATCACACTACGAGCAGTACTTC.

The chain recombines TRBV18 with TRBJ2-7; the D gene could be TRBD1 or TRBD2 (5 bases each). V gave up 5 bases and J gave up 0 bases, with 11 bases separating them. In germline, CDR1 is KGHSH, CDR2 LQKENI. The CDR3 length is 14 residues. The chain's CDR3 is CASSVAGSSYEQYF. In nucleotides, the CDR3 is TGTGCCAGCTCAGTGGCAGGGAGCTCCTACGAGCAGTACTTC.

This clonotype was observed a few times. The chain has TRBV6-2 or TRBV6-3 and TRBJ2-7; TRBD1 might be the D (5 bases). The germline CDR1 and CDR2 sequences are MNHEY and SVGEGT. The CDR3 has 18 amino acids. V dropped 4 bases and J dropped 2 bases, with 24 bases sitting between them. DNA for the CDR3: TGTGCCAGCAGTTCCAGACAGAGGATTAAACAGCGACCCTACGAGCAGTACTTC. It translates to CASSSRQRIKQRPYEQYF.

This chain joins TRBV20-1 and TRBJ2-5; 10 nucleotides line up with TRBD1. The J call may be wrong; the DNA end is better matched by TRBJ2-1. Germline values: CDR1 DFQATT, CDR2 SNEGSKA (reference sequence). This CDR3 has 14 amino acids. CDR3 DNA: TGCAGTGCTCCCGACAGGGGGCTGAACAATGAGCAGTTCTTC. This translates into CSAPDRGLNNEQFF.

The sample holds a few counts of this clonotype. The CDR3 is CSARGQGLNQPQHF. DNA of the CDR3: TGCAGTGCTAGGGGGCAGGGCCTCAATCAGCCCCAGCATTTT. This sequence joins TRBV20-1 and TRBJ1-5, with a weak D call TRBD1 (5 bases). The germline gives CDR1 DFQATT, CDR2 SNEGSKA (reference sequence). There are 14 residues in the CDR3. V dropped 3 bases and J dropped 3 bases, with 12 bases sitting between them.

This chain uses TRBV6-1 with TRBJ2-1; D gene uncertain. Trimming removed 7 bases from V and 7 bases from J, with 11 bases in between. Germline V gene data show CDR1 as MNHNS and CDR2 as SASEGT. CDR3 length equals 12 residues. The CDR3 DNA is TGTGCCAGCAACCGACTTATGAATGAGCAGTTCTTC. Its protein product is CASNRLMNEQFF.

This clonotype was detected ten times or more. The CDR3 sequence: CASSQDRVNQPQHF. CDR3 DNA: TGTGCCAGCAGCCAGGACAGGGTCAATCAGCCCCAGCATTTT. J is TRBJ1-5 and V is TRBV3-1, with 8 nucleotides matching TRBD1. Germline V gene data show CDR1 as LGHDT and CDR2 as YNNKEL (reference sequence). The J segment lost 3 bases and the V segment lost 3 bases, leaving 1 base of the junction unmatched. CDR3 length equals 14 residues.

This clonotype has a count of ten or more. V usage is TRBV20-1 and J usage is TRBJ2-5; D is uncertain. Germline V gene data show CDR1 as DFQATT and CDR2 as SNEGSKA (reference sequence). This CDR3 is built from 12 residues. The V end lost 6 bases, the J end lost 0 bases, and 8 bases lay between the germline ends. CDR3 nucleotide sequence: TGCAGTGCCTTGGAGTACCAAGAGACCCAGTACTTC. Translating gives CSALEYQETQYF.

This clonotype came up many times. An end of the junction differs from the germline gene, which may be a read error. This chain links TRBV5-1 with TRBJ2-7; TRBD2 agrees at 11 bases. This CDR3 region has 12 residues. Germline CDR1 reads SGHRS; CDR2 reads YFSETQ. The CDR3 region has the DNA TGCGCCAGCAGCTTGGAAACTAGCGGGAGATTTTTC. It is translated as CASSLETSGRFF.

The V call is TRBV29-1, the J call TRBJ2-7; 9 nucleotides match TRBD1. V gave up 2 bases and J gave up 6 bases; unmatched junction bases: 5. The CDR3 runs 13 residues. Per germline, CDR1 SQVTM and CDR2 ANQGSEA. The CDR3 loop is CSVESTGGCEQYF. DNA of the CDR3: TGCAGCGTTGAAAGTACAGGGGGCTGCGAGCAGTACTTC.

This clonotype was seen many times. This CDR3 reads CAISARSGGQVYEQYF. For the CDR3, the DNA is TGTGCCATCAGTGCAAGATCAGGGGGCCAGGTCTACGAGCAGTACTTC. The chain employs TRBV10-3 and TRBJ2-7; 8 nucleotides align to TRBD1. Germline CDR1 and CDR2: ENHRY and SYGVKD. V dropped 4 bases and J dropped 3; count of bases not matched to a gene: 11. There are 16 residues in the CDR3.

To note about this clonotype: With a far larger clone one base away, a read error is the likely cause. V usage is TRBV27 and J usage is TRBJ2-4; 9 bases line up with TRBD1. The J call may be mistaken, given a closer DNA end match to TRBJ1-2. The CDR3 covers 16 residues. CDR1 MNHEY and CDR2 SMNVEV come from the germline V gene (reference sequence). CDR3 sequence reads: CASSEARGQGPRGYTF. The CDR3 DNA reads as TGTGCCAGCAGTGAAGCGCGAGGACAGGGGCCTAGGGGCTACACCTTC.

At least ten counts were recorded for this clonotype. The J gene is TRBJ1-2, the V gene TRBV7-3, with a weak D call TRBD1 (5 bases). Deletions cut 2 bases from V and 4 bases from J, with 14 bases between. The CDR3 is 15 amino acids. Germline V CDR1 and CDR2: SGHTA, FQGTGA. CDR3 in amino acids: CASSLSAGAGYGYTF. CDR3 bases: TGTGCCAGCAGCTTATCCGCCGGGGCAGGCTATGGCTACACCTTC.

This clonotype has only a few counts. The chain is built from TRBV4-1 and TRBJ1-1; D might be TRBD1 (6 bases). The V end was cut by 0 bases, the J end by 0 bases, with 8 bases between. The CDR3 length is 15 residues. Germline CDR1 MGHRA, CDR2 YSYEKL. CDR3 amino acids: CASSQEGGMNTEAFF. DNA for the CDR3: TGCGCCAGCAGCCAAGAAGGGGGGATGAACACTGAAGCTTTCTTT.

The CDR3: CASTFDRSGGTQYF. The CDR3 DNA reads TGTGCCAGCACCTTCGACAGGTCCGGTGGGACCCAGTACTTC. V gene TRBV12-3 or TRBV12-4 combines with J gene TRBJ2-5; TRBD1 might be the D (6 bases). This CDR3 spans 14 amino acids. Trimming left V 7 bases short and J 7 bases short, with 19 bases between.

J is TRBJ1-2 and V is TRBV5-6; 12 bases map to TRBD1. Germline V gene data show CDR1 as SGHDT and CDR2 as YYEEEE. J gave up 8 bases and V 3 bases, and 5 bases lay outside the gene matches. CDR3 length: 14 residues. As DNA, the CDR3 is TGTGCCAGCAGCTCCTCCGGGACAGGGGGCGGCTACACCTTC. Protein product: CASSSSGTGGGYTF.

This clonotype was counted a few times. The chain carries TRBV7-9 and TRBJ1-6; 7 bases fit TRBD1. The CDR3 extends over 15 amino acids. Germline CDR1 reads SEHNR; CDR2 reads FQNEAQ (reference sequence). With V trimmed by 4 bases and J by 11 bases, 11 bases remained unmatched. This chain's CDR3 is CASSSSGGWGPPLHF. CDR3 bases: TGTGCCAGCAGCTCGTCAGGGGGATGGGGTCCACCCCTCCACTTT.

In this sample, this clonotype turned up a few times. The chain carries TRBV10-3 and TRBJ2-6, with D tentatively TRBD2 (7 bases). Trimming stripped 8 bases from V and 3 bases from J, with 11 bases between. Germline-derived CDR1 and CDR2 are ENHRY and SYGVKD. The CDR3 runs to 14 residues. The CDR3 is CAIRGGGGANVLTF. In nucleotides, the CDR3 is TGTGCCATCCGCGGGGGCGGTGGGGCCAACGTCCTGACTTTC.

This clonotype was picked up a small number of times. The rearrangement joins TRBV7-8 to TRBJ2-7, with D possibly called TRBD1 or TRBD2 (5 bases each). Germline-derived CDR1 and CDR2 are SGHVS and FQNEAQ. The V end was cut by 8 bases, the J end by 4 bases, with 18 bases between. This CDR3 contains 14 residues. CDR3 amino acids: CASARGGTRYEQYF. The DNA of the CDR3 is TGTGCCAGCGCTCGGGGCGGAACTCGTTACGAGCAGTACTTC.